These 17 T cell receptor beta chains share one sample of origin, sequenced in a study of shared clonotypes between healthy human individuals. Using immunoSEQ multiplex PCR, the repertoire was profiled, and TCRdb retains in-frame clones only, with some absent. The table shows roughly 1.4 million clones, with around 98.5% occurring only once. The sequencing input was naive CD4+ T cells sorted from blood. Subset: CD45RA+ positively selected. The receptors stem from a man aged 25-45 years in good health.

The V call is TRBV28, the J call TRBJ1-1, with D possibly matching TRBD1 (6 bases). V lost 7 bases and J 0 bases, leaving 12 bases between the germline ends. Germline values: CDR1 MDHEN, CDR2 SYDVKM. The CDR3 sequence is 14 residues long. CDR3 residues: CASTAGALNTEAFF. CDR3 coding DNA: TGTGCCAGCACGGCAGGGGCCTTGAACACTGAAGCTTTCTTT.

This chain's CDR3 is CASSLTVTQYF. CDR3 DNA sequence: TGTGCCAGCAGTTTAACTGTTACGCAGTATTTT. J is TRBJ2-3 and V is TRBV28; no clear D. V was cut by 2 bases and J by 8 bases, with 5 bases left in between. In germline, CDR1 is MDHEN, CDR2 SYDVKM. This CDR3 is built from 11 residues.

A word on this clone: Other nucleotide sequences in the sample specify the same CDR3. CDR3 protein: CASSLSRSNTGELFF. In DNA, the CDR3 is TGCGCCAGCAGCTTGTCCAGGTCGAACACCGGGGAGCTGTTTTTT. The chain joins TRBV5-1 to TRBJ2-2; no clear D. Per germline, CDR1 SGHRS and CDR2 YFSETQ. The V end lost 1 base, the J end lost 0 bases, and 7 bases lay between the germline ends. CDR3 length equals 15 residues.

The genes are TRBV13 and TRBJ2-5, with D tentatively TRBD1 (5 bases). Germline lookup yields CDR1 PRHDT and CDR2 FYEKMQ (reference sequence). Trimming pared 5 bases from V and 9 bases from J, leaving 10 bases between. The CDR3 contains 11 residues. The CDR3 nucleotides are TGTGCCAGCAGCCTTATGGGGCCCCAGTACTTC. This gives the protein CASSLMGPQYF.

The rearrangement uses TRBV29-1 and TRBJ1-2, with D hard to call. V was clipped by 1 base and J by 4 bases, with 13 bases between them. This CDR3 contains 14 residues. Germline loops: CDR1 SQVTM, CDR2 ANQGSEA. The CDR3 sequence: CSVEGAGSSYGYTF. The CDR3 DNA reads TGCAGCGTTGAAGGGGCGGGAAGCAGCTATGGCTACACCTTC.

This chain uses TRBV2 with TRBJ2-7; 10 bases align to TRBD1. V shed 10 bases and J 2 bases; nucleotides not matched to a gene: 5. This CDR3 has 13 amino acids. CDR1 is SNHLY, CDR2 FYNNEI, per germline. For the CDR3, the DNA is TGTGCCACCTCGGGACAGGGGACCTACGAGCAGTACTTC. This sequence encodes CATSGQGTYEQYF.

The chain carries TRBV6-6 and TRBJ2-3; no definite D call. The CDR3 runs 14 residues. V lost 6 bases and J 3 bases, leaving 13 bases between the germline ends. Germline-derived CDR1 and CDR2 are MNHNY and SVGAGI (reference sequence). The CDR3, as DNA: TGTGCCAGCAGAGACTTAAGAAGTACAGATACGCAGTATTTT. Its protein product is CASRDLRSTDTQYF.

With respect to this clone: Other DNA sequences within the sample encode an identical CDR3. The CDR3 DNA is TGTGCCAGCAATAGGGGTTACGAGCAGTACTTC. Amino acids: CASNRGYEQYF. The V gene is TRBV27, the J gene TRBJ2-7, with a weak D call TRBD1 (5 bases). CDR1 and CDR2 from the germline V gene are MNHEY and SMNVEV (reference sequence). V shed 7 bases and J shed 4 bases, with 8 bases lying between them. The CDR3 length is 11 residues.

The rearrangement joins TRBV4-1 to TRBJ1-5, with TRBD1 as a possible D gene (6 bases). The CDR3 spans 16 residues. Trimming cost V 4 bases and J 2 bases, with 15 bases left between them. Germline loops: CDR1 MGHRA, CDR2 YSYEKL. CDR3 sequence (DNA): TGCGCCAGCAGCCCCCTAATGGGGGCGGGCAATCAGCCCCAGCATTTT. Translated, it gives CASSPLMGAGNQPQHF.

The rearrangement uses TRBV16 and TRBJ2-1; D is unresolved. Trimming removed 4 bases from V and 7 bases from J, with 14 bases in between. Germline CDR1 KGHSY, CDR2 FQNENV. This CDR3 contains 14 residues. CDR3 sequence (DNA): TGTGCCAGCAGCCGAAGTGGGTCTGGGAATGAGCAGTTCTTC. Translated: CASSRSGSGNEQFF.

V is TRBV29-1 and J is TRBJ2-5; D may correspond to TRBD1 or TRBD2 (5 bases each). Germline assignment: CDR1 SQVTM and CDR2 ANQGSEA. This CDR3 is built from 13 residues. The ends were cut back, 7 bases at V and 5 bases at J, with 17 bases in the middle. Here the CDR3 DNA reads TGCAGCGCCCCCGGGGCAGGGCAGGAGACCCAGTACTTC. It encodes CSAPGAGQETQYF. Using reference TRBV29-1 and TRBJ2-5 for the parts outside the CDR3, the full variable domain is SAVISQKPSRDICQRGTSLTIQCQVDSQVTMMFWYRQQPGQSLTLIATANQGSEATYESGFVIDKFPISRPNLTFSTLTVSNMSPEDSSIYLCSAPGAGQETQYFGPGTRLLVL.

This chain uses TRBV11-2 with TRBJ1-5; TRBD1 matches 7 bases. This CDR3 has 13 residues. J lost 5 bases, V lost 5 bases, and 3 bases had no gene match. Germline CDR1 and CDR2: SGHAT and FQNNGV. The CDR3, as DNA: TGTGCCAGCAGCCCAACAGGGGATCAGCCCCAGCATTTT. Translation gives CASSPTGDQPQHF.

The table lists this clone with a count of one. The identical CDR3 is also encoded by other nucleotide sequences in the sample. The rearrangement links TRBV5-1 to TRBJ2-2; 9 bases are shared with TRBD2. Losses at the gene ends were 0 bases for V and 5 bases for J; bases not matched to a gene: 2. CDR3 length: 15 residues. Germline loops: CDR1 SGHRS, CDR2 YFSETQ. CDR3 nucleotide sequence: TGCGCCAGCAGCTTGGTAGCGGGAGCGACCGGGGAGCTGTTTTTT. Its translation is CASSLVAGATGELFF.

The rearrangement joins TRBV10-3 to TRBJ1-4; TRBD1 is a possible D gene (6 bases). Germline CDR1 is ENHRY and CDR2 is SYGVKD. V shed 8 bases and J shed 1 base, with 11 bases lying between them. The CDR3 totals 14 residues. Here the CDR3 reads CAIGAQGTNEKLFF. In DNA, the CDR3 is TGTGCCATCGGAGCACAGGGAACTAATGAAAAACTGTTTTTT.

This chain links TRBV7-9 with TRBJ1-5; TRBD1 agrees at 8 bases. V lost 0 bases to trimming and J lost 11 bases; unmatched junction nucleotides: 3. The CDR3 is 13 residues long. Per germline, CDR1 SEHNR and CDR2 FQNEAQ (reference sequence). This CDR3 reads CASSLAGDRTQHF. The CDR3 region has the DNA TGTGCCAGCAGCTTAGCGGGGGACAGGACCCAGCATTTT.

The chain joins TRBV7-2 to TRBJ2-1; no clear D. The CDR3 contains 13 residues. From germline, CDR1 is SGHTA and CDR2 FQGNSA. Trimming left V 7 bases short and J 3 bases short, with 10 bases between. CDR3 sequence: CASTQDLYNEQFF. The DNA for the CDR3 is TGTGCCAGCACCCAGGACCTCTACAATGAGCAGTTCTTC.

V and J are TRBV5-4 and TRBJ2-7; TRBD2 aligns across 8 bases. The CDR3 is 15 residues long. The germline V gene has CDR1 SGHNT and CDR2 YYREEE (reference sequence). With V trimmed by 4 bases and J by 3 bases, 9 bases remained unmatched. In DNA form, the CDR3 reads TGTGCCAGCAGCCCGGGGGCTAGCGGGTACTACGAGCAGTACTTC. It is translated as CASSPGASGYYEQYF.